This entry concerns a single T cell receptor (beta chain). The record originates from a study of ipilimumab plus nivolumab after autologous stem cell transplantation. Measured with immunoSEQ multiplex PCR; TCRdb has only the in-frame clones, and not every one. The sample has around 45,000 clones; around nine tenths are singletons. V was clipped by 0 bases and J by 9 bases, with 10 bases between them. Germline CDR1 SGDLS, CDR2 YYNGEE. The CDR3 runs to 14 residues. The chain recombines TRBV9 with TRBJ1-6; D not resolved. The receptor comes from a male donor with multiple myeloma. This specimen consisted of PBMCs, obtained in a trial of ipilimumab plus nivolumab as post-transplant consolidation. The CDR3 coding sequence is TGTGCCAGCAGCGTAGAATTGGTGGGTTCACCCCTCCACTTT. Translated: CASSVELVGSPLHF.